This T cell receptor (beta chain) was sequenced in a study of T cell responses to AZD1222 COVID-19 vaccine. Study in general: Pooling of second doses given at about 4 or about 12 weeks was done. Whole-study results and caveats: With dominance at 160-218 and 743-854, vaccine-associated CD4 TCRs spanned spike. Only after the peak T cell response were repertoires sampled.

Profiled with immunoSEQ multiplex PCR; TCRdb holds only in-frame clones, not every one. The sample shows about 100,000 clones, roughly 89% of them seen only once. The CDR3 is 15 amino acids. Germline CDR1 is MNHEY and CDR2 is SVGAGI. V shed 7 bases and J shed 5 bases, with 21 bases lying between them. On this clone itself: The antigen remains unidentified.

The input for sequencing was peripheral blood, taken on day 0 of AZD1222 vaccination. The sequence was obtained from an adult in good health. The chain uses TRBV6-5 and TRBJ2-7, with D possibly TRBD2 on 6 matching bases. DNA of the CDR3: TGTGCCAGCACCAAAACATTGGGGGGATCGGACGAGCAGTACTTC. Its translation: CASTKTLGGSDEQYF.